The source of this T cell receptor (beta chain) is a study of breast tumors, draining lymph nodes, adjacent tissues. In this sample, this clonotype turned up many times. Its specificity is not known. Study-wide results and limits: Tumor T cell lymph node origin was a supported hypothesis, not proven. Tumors had less TCR diversity than lymph nodes, more than nontumor tissue.

One entry per CDR3 protein, called by TCRdb with MiXCR from the multiplex PCR reads. Of 26,000 or so distinct CDR3 sequences listed, under 30% are singletons. The CDR3 has 14 amino acids. CDR1 is SEHNR, CDR2 FQNEAQ, per germline (reference sequence). The V end was cut by 1 base, the J end by 5 bases, with 11 bases between. The V and J genes are TRBV7-9 and TRBJ1-2; D possibly corresponds to TRBD1 (6 bases). What was sequenced was breast tumor tissue. This clonotype was obtained from a female donor with breast cancer. Some clones in this sample may be carry-over from other donors' samples. Here the CDR3 DNA reads TGTGCCAGCAGCTTAGTGGGCAGGGGATATGGCTACACCTTC. Translated: CASSLVGRGYGYTF.